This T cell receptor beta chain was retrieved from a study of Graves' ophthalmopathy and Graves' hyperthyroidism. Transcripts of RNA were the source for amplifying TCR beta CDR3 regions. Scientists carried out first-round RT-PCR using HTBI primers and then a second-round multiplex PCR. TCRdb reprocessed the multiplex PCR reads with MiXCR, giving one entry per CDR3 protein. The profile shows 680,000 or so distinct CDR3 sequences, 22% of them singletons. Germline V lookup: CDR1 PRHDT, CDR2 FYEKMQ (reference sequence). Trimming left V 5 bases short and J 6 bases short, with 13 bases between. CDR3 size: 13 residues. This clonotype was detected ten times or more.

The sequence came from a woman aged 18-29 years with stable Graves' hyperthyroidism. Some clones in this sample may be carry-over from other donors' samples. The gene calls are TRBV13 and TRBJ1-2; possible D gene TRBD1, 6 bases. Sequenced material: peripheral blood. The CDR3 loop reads CASSTAGAHGYTF. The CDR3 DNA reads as TGTGCCAGCAGCACGGCGGGGGCTCATGGCTACACCTTC.